This paragraph reports one TCR beta chain. This sample stems from a study of blood T cell repertoires in COVID-19. In the study overall: The origin of the acute and convalescent COVID-19 samples was the United States, Italy and Spain. T cells, B-cell-depleted T cells, or PBMCs supplied cDNA or gDNA.

In the authors' methods: It was from reference gene primer amplification that nucleated cell counts were estimated. TCRdb's table, derived via immunoSEQ multiplex PCR, lists solely in-frame clones and lacks some. For V, J and clone size, that table is used; D and trimming come from the DNA. Here the sample spans more than 140,000 clones, almost 90% being singletons. Germline V gene sequence: CDR1 SNHLY, CDR2 FYNNEI. The CDR3 is 14 residues long. V trimming: 3 bases; J trimming: 5 bases; junction bases outside the gene matches: 4. The TCR originated in a woman aged 55-69 years with acute or convalescent COVID-19. The rearrangement joins TRBV2 to TRBJ1-1; 9 nucleotides line up with TRBD1. The sample consisted of peripheral blood. The CDR3 region is CASSDGQGLTEAFF. The CDR3 coding sequence is TGTGCCAGCAGTGACGGACAGGGGTTGACTGAAGCTTTCTTT.